This record covers a single T cell receptor beta chain. This sample was included in a study of control samples from healthy donors and cancer patients. TCRdb's copy holds only in-frame clones and misses some; the assay was immunoSEQ multiplex PCR. The top ten hold just over 8.5% of the sample, which has over 110,000 clones, roughly nine tenths seen once. The source is a woman in her twenties or thirties in good health. Sequencing input: blood.

The CDR3 here is CASRVPGEDSGWKLFF. The CDR3 DNA sequence: TGTGCCAGTAGGGTTCCTGGGGAGGACAGCGGATGGAAACTGTTTTTT. This chain joins TRBV19 and TRBJ1-4, with a possible D match to TRBD1 (6 bases). The CDR3 runs 16 residues. Germline values: CDR1 LNHDA, CDR2 SQIVND (reference sequence). V was clipped by 6 bases and J by 11 bases, with 25 bases between them.